This T cell receptor (beta chain) was identified during a study of T cell clonotyping in hematopoietic cell transplantation. Looked up from germline, CDR1 is SGHVS and CDR2 is FQNEAQ. The CDR3 extends over 15 amino acids. The V gene end was trimmed by 7 bases and the J gene end by 2 bases; junction bases not matched to a gene: 9. Clones were read by immunoSEQ multiplex PCR, and TCRdb kept only the in-frame ones, dropping some. The data hold 5,500 to 8,500 clones, with about 96% observed a single time. The sample was PBMCs, taken 30 days after allogeneic stem cell transplant. The V call is TRBV7-8, the J call TRBJ1-1; TRBD1 aligns across 8 bases. This receptor was identified in a male patient in his thirties or forties who had an allogeneic stem cell transplant from a related donor, so the T cells may come from the graft donor. Some clones in this sample may be carry-over from other donors' samples. CDR3 DNA: TGTGCCAGCACCAACGTCGACAGGGGTAACACTGAAGCTTTCTTT. Amino acid sequence: CASTNVDRGNTEAFF.